This T cell receptor beta chain was captured by sequencing in a study of cytotoxic CD8 clonotypes in ibrutinib-treated CLL. The CDR3 totals 14 residues. Trimming shortened V by 8 bases and J by 0 bases, and 11 bases separated the two germline ends. Germline-derived CDR1 and CDR2 are MNHEY and SVGAGI. Libraries were prepared by immunoSEQ multiplex PCR; TCRdb keeps only in-frame clonotypes and omits some of them. The sample yields 110,000 to 150,000 clones, about 80% seen once. Sequencing used PBMCs, obtained after 24 months of ibrutinib treatment. The source is a human donor with chronic lymphocytic leukemia. The chain combines TRBV6-5 with TRBJ1-3; D is perhaps TRBD1 (6 bases). As DNA, the CDR3 is TGTGCCAGCCAGAAGGGGGTCTCTGGAAACACCATATATTTT. Translation gives CASQKGVSGNTIYF.